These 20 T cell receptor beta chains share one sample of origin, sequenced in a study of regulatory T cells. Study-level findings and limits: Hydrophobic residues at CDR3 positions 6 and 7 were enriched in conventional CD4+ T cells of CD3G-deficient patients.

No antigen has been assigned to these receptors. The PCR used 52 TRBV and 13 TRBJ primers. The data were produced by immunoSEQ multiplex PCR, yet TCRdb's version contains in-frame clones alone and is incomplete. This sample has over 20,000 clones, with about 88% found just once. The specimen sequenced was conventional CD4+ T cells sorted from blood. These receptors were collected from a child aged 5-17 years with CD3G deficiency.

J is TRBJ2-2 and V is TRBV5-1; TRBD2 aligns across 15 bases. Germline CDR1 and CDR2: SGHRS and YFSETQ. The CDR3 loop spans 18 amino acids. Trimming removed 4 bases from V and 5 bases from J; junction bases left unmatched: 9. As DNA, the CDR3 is TGCGCCAGCAGCCTGGGACTAGCGGGAGGAGGAAGGACCGGGGAGCTGTTTTTT. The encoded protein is CASSLGLAGGGRTGELFF.

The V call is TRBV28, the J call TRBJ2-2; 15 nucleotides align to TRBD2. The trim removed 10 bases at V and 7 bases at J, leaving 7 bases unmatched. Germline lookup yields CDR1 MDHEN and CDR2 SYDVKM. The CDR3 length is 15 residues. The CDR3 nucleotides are TGTGCCACCGGGACTAGCGGGAGGCATGGCGGGGAGCTGTTTTTT. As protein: CATGTSGRHGGELFF.

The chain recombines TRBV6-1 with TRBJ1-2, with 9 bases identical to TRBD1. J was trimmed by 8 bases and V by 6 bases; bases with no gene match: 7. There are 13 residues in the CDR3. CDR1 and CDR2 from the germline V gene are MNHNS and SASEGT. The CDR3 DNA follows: TGTGCCAGCAGGGGGGACAGGGCATCCGGCTACACCTTC. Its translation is CASRGDRASGYTF.

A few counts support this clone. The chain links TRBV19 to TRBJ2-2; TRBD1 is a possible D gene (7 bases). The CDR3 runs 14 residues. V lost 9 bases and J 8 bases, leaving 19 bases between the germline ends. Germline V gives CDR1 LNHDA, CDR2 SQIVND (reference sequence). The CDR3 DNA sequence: TGTGCCAGGACAGGGAGGCCTGGGTTGGGGGAGCTGTTTTTT. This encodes CARTGRPGLGELFF.

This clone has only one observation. CDR3 in amino acids: CASSAGAGENQPQHF. The CDR3 DNA follows: TGTGCCAGCAGTGCCGGGGCAGGGGAAAATCAGCCCCAGCATTTT. The V gene is TRBV28, the J gene TRBJ1-5; perhaps TRBD1 as D (6 bases). V was shortened by 5 bases and J by 4 bases, with 15 bases between the two germline ends. This CDR3 is 15 amino acids long. Germline loops: CDR1 MDHEN, CDR2 SYDVKM.

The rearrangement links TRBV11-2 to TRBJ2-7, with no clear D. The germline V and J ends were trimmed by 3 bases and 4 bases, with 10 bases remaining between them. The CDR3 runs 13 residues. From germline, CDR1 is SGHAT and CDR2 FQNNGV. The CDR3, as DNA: TGTGCCAGCAGCTTGGACCGGCGTTACGAGCAGTACTTC. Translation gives CASSLDRRYEQYF.

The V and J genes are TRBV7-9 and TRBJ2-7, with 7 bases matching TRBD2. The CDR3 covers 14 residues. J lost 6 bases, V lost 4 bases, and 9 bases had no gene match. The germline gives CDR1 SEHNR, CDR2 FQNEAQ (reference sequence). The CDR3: CASSSSGGISEQYF. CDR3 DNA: TGTGCCAGCAGCTCATCGGGGGGAATATCCGAGCAGTACTTC.

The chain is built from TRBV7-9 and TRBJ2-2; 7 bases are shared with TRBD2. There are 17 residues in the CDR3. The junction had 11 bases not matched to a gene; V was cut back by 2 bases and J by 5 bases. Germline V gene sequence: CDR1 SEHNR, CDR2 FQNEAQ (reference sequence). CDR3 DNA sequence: TGTGCCAGCAGCTTAAAACCCGGCGGGAGAGTTACCGGGGAGCTGTTTTTT. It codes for CASSLKPGGRVTGELFF.

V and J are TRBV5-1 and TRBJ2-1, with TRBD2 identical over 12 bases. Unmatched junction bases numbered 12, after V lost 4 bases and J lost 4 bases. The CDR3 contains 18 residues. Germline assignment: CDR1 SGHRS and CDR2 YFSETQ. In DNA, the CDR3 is TGCGCCAGCAGCCGGACGCCGCCCGGGACTAGCGGGTACAATGAGCAGTTCTTC. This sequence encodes CASSRTPPGTSGYNEQFF.

The DNA for the CDR3 is TGTGCCAGCAGCTTATGGGAAGACCACGAGCAGTACTTC. Protein: CASSLWEDHEQYF. The chain couples TRBV7-2 to TRBJ2-7; D uncertain. This CDR3 spans 13 amino acids. Germline values: CDR1 SGHTA, CDR2 FQGNSA. The germline V and J ends were trimmed by 2 bases and 5 bases, with 10 bases remaining between them.

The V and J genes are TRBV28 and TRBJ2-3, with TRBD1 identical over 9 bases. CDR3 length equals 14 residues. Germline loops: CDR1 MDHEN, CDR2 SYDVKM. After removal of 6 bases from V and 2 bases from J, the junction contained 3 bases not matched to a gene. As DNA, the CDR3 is TGTGCCAGCAGGGGACAGGGTCACACAGATACGCAGTATTTT. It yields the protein CASRGQGHTDTQYF.

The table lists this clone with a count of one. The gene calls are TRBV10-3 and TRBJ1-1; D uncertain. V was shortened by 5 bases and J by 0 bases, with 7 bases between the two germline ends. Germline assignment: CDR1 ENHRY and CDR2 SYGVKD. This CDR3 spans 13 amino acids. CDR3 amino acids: CAISTAMNTEAFF. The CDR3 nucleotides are TGTGCCATCAGTACAGCCATGAACACTGAAGCTTTCTTT.

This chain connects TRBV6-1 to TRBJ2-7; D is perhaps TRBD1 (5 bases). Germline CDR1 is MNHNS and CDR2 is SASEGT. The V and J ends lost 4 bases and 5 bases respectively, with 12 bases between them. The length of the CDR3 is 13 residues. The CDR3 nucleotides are TGTGCCAGCAGTGTCGCGGTAGGGGACGAGCAGTACTTC. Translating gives CASSVAVGDEQYF.

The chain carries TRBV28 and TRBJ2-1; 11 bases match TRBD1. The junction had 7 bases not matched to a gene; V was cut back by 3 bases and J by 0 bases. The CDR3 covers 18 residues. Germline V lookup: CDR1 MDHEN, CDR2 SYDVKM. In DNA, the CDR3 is TGTGCCAGCAGTTTGTCCGGGACAGGGGGGGCCTCCTACAATGAGCAGTTCTTC. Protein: CASSLSGTGGASYNEQFF. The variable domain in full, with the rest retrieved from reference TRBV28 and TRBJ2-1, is DVKVTQSSRYLVKRTGEKVFLECVQDMDHENMFWYRQDPGLGLRLIYFSYDVKMKEKGDIPEGYSVSREKKERFSLILESASTNQTSMYLCASSLSGTGGASYNEQFFGPGTRLTVL.

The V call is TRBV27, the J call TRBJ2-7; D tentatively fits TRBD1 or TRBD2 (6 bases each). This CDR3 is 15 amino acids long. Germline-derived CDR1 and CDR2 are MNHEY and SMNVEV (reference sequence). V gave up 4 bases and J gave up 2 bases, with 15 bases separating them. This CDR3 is CASSSKGGGAYEQYF. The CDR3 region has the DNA TGTGCCAGCAGTTCCAAGGGGGGAGGAGCCTACGAGCAGTACTTC.

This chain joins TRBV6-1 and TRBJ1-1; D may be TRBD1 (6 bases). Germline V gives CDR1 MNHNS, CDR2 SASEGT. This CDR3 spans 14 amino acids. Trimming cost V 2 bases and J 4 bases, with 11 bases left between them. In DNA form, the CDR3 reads TGTGCCAGCAGTGAAAAGGGGGGGGTCACTGAAGCTTTCTTT. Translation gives CASSEKGGVTEAFF.

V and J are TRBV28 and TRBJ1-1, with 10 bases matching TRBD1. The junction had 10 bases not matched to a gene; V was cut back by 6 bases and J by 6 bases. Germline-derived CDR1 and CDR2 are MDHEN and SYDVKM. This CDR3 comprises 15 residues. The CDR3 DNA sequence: TGTGCCAGCAGCCGACTCGACAGGGGGCAAGCTGAAGCTTTCTTT. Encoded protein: CASSRLDRGQAEAFF. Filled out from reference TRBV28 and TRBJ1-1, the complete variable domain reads DVKVTQSSRYLVKRTGEKVFLECVQDMDHENMFWYRQDPGLGLRLIYFSYDVKMKEKGDIPEGYSVSREKKERFSLILESASTNQTSMYLCASSRLDRGQAEAFFGQGTRLTVV.

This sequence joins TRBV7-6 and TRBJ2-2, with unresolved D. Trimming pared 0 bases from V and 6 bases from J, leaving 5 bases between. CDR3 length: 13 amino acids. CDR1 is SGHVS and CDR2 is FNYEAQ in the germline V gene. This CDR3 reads CASSLAGAGELFF. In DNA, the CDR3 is TGTGCCAGCAGCTTAGCGGGTGCCGGGGAGCTGTTTTTT.

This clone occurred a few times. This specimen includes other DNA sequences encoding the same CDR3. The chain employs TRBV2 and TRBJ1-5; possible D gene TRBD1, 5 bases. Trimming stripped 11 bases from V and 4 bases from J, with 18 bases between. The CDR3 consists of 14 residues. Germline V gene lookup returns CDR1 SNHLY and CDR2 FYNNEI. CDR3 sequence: CAGIATVANQPQHF. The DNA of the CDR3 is TGTGCCGGAATCGCGACAGTAGCAAATCAGCCCCAGCATTTT. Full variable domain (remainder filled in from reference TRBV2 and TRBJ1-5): EPEVTQTPSHQVTQMGQEVILRCVPISNHLYFYWYRQILGQKVEFLVSFYNNEISEKSEIFDDQFSVERPDGSNFTLKIRSTKLEDSAMYFCAGIATVANQPQHFGDGTRLSIL.

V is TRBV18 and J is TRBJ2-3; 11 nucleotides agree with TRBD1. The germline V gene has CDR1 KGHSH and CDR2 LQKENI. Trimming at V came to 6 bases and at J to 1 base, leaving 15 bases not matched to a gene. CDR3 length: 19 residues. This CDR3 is CASSRNTPGQGGRTDTQYF. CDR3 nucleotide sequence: TGTGCCAGCTCTCGAAATACTCCGGGACAGGGGGGCCGCACAGATACGCAGTATTTT.